This note documents a single TCR beta chain sequence. This entry belongs to a study of T-cell reconstitution after alpha-beta-depleted transplantation in children. Germline values: CDR1 SGHAT, CDR2 FQNNGV. This CDR3 comprises 15 residues. V was shortened by 4 bases and J by 0 bases, with 9 bases between the two germline ends. A TCRbeta library incorporating unique molecular identifiers was prepared. Using its own MiXCR run on the PCR reads, TCRdb lists one record per CDR3 protein. The repertoire holds about 500,000 distinct CDR3 sequences, with 30% to 35% as singletons. The J gene is TRBJ1-4, the V gene TRBV11-2; D is undetermined. The sequence derives from a human donor who donated a stem cell graft to a child with aplastic anemia. The sample here was PBMCs from the stem cell graft donor, taken from the stem cell graft. The CDR3: CASSSWDPTNEKLFF. The CDR3 coding sequence is TGTGCCAGCAGCTCCTGGGATCCAACTAATGAAAAACTGTTTTTT.